A single sample is the source of the 9 T cell receptor beta chains below, sequenced in a study of CD8 T cells in Susac syndrome. cDNA came from approximately 0.5 to 1 ug RNA primed by random hexamers. MiXCR was run by TCRdb on the immunoSEQ multiplex PCR reads, yielding one entry per CDR3 protein. The table lists about 200,000 distinct CDR3 sequences, around 90% of them singletons. Material for sequencing was CD8+ T cells from PBMCs. Receptor source: a human donor with multiple sclerosis.

The chain is built from TRBV9 and TRBJ2-3; perhaps TRBD2 as D (5 bases). The V end was cut by 7 bases, the J end by 3 bases, with 15 bases between. Germline CDR1 SGDLS, CDR2 YYNGEE. The CDR3 spans 14 residues. CDR3 sequence: CASGGGEMTDTQYF. The CDR3 coding sequence is TGTGCCAGCGGAGGAGGCGAAATGACAGATACGCAGTATTTT. Variable domain in full (rest from reference TRBV9 and TRBJ2-3): DSGVTQTPKHLITATGQRVTLRCSPRSGDLSVYWYQQSLDQGLQFLIQYYNGEERAKGNILERFSAQQFPDLHSELNLSSLELGDSALYFCASGGGEMTDTQYFGPGTRLTVL.

The CDR3 nucleotides read TGTGCCAGCAGCGTAGGTGGACAAGCTAACTATGGCTACACCTTC. Its translation: CASSVGGQANYGYTF. This chain connects TRBV9 to TRBJ1-2, with a weak D call TRBD1 (5 bases). The germline V gene has CDR1 SGDLS and CDR2 YYNGEE. This CDR3 has 15 amino acids. The V end was cut by 0 bases, the J end by 0 bases, with 9 bases between.

V and J are TRBV29-1 and TRBJ1-1; 11 bases fit TRBD1. Per the germline V gene, CDR1 is SQVTM and CDR2 is ANQGSEA. V shed 6 bases, J shed 1 base, and the junction held 4 bases outside the gene matches. The CDR3 sequence is 14 residues long. In nucleotides, the CDR3 is TGCAGCGTCAGGACAGGGGGCCAGAACACTGAAGCTTTCTTT. Translated: CSVRTGGQNTEAFF.

V usage is TRBV11-3 and J usage is TRBJ2-7; tentative D call: TRBD2 (5 bases). This CDR3 spans 16 amino acids. Germline V gives CDR1 SGHNT, CDR2 YENEEA. V was trimmed by 1 base and J by 0 bases, leaving 13 bases between them. CDR3 region: CASSLGAWESSYEQYF. The CDR3, as DNA: TGTGCCAGCAGCTTAGGGGCCTGGGAGAGCTCCTACGAGCAGTACTTC.

V gene TRBV6-2 or TRBV6-3 combines with J gene TRBJ2-3; 7 bases line up with TRBD2. The V and J ends lost 8 bases and 3 bases, in that order; junction bases with no gene match: 11. The CDR3 consists of 15 residues. Germline values: CDR1 MNHEY, CDR2 SVGEGT. The CDR3 DNA reads as TGTGCCAGCCATGAGAGCGGGGATTTAACAGATACGCAGTATTTT. Protein sequence: CASHESGDLTDTQYF.

The genes are TRBV27 and TRBJ2-1; TRBD1 aligns across 9 bases. The ends lost 3 bases at V and 4 bases at J; junction bases unmatched: 7. The CDR3 runs to 16 residues. Germline V gene data show CDR1 as MNHEY and CDR2 as SMNVEV (reference sequence). The CDR3 coding sequence is TGTGCCAGCAGTTTGTTTGGACAGGGGATATACAATGAGCAGTTCTTC. Protein product: CASSLFGQGIYNEQFF.

The J gene is TRBJ2-1, the V gene TRBV7-9, with 9 positions matching TRBD2. The V segment lost 8 bases and the J segment 5 bases; nucleotides outside the gene matches: 10. This CDR3 is 15 amino acids long. The germline V gene encodes CDR1 SEHNR and CDR2 FQNEAQ (reference sequence). This CDR3 reads CASHILAGKHNEQFF. The CDR3 DNA is TGTGCCAGCCACATCCTAGCGGGGAAACACAATGAGCAGTTCTTC. Supplemented by reference TRBV7-9 and TRBJ2-1, the full variable domain reads DTGVSQNPRHKITKRGQNVTFRCDPISEHNRLYWYRQTLGQGPEFLTYFQNEAQLEKSRLLSDRFSAERPKGSFSTLEIQRTEQGDSAMYLCASHILAGKHNEQFFGPGTRLTVL.

This chain links TRBV9 with TRBJ2-2; 8 nucleotides agree with TRBD1. The trim removed 3 bases at V and 1 base at J, leaving 2 bases unmatched. Germline V gene lookup returns CDR1 SGDLS and CDR2 YYNGEE. The CDR3 loop spans 15 amino acids. The CDR3 loop is CASSDGTGNTGELFF. CDR3 bases: TGTGCCAGCAGCGATGGGACAGGGAACACCGGGGAGCTGTTTTTT.

This rearrangement joins TRBV11-2 to TRBJ2-2; TRBD1 agrees at 7 bases. Unmatched junction bases numbered 12, after V lost 1 base and J lost 4 bases. The CDR3 is 18 amino acids. CDR1 is SGHAT and CDR2 is FQNNGV in the germline V gene. The CDR3 here is CASSLAWGRQGFTGELFF. CDR3 bases: TGTGCCAGCAGCTTAGCCTGGGGCCGACAGGGTTTCACCGGGGAGCTGTTTTTT.